This T cell receptor (beta chain) was obtained from a study of blood T cell repertoires in COVID-19. Study as a whole: Acute-phase and convalescent COVID-19 samples originated in the United States, Italy and Spain.

This CDR3 is built from 17 residues. With V trimmed by 2 bases and J by 3 bases, 9 bases remained unmatched. Germline V lookup: CDR1 MNHEY, CDR2 SMNVEV (reference sequence). Libraries were prepared by immunoSEQ multiplex PCR; TCRdb keeps only in-frame clonotypes and omits some of them. Here the sample spans hundreds of thousands of clones, roughly 84% being singletons. Participants were aged about 18 to 100 years from approximately 23 US areas. Recovered status in Cohort 3 required two negative PCRs, clearance, or symptom resolution. The sample consisted of PBMCs or T cells enriched from blood (not recorded which). V usage is TRBV27 and J usage is TRBJ2-1, with 8 bases aligning to TRBD1. The TCR sequence derives from a woman in her 30s who had recovered from COVID-19. CDR3 coding DNA: TGTGCCAGCAGTTTAAGTTTTGGGACAGGATACTACAATGAGCAGTTCTTC. Translated: CASSLSFGTGYYNEQFF.